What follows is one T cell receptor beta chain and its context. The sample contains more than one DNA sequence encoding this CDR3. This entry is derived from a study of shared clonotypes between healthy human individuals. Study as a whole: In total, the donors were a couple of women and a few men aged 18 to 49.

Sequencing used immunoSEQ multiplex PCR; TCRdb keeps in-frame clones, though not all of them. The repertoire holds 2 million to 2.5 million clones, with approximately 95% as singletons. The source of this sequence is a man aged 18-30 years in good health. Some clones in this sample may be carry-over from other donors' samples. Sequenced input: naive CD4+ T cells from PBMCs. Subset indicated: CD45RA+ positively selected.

Written as DNA, the CDR3 is TGTGCCTGGAGTCCCCCCTACAATGAGCAGTTCTTC. Translating gives CAWSPPYNEQFF. The chain carries TRBV30 and TRBJ2-1; D is undetermined. Trimming left V 2 bases short and J 2 bases short, with 4 bases between. The germline CDR1 and CDR2 sequences are GTSNPN and SVGIG (reference sequence). The CDR3 totals 12 residues. Complete variable domain (other parts from reference TRBV30 and TRBJ2-1): SQTIHQWPATLVQPVGSPLSLECTVEGTSNPNLYWYRQAAGRGLQLLFYSVGIGQISSEVPQNLSASRPQDRQFILSSKKLLLSDSGFYLCAWSPPYNEQFFGPGTRLTVL.